Listed below are T cell receptor beta chains from one sample, sequenced in a study of siplizumab effects on memory and regulatory T cells. Using immunoSEQ multiplex PCR, the repertoire was profiled, and TCRdb retains in-frame clones only, with some absent. The sample has some 100,000 clones; around 90% are singletons. Material: Tregs sorted from blood. The receptors derive from a human donor in good health. Both conserved end residues are part of each CDR3. The D gene is left open where the match is weak. The listing skips clone size in some rows; elsewhere it reads once, few, many or a size class.

v_gene: TRBV6-1
d_gene: .
j_gene: TRBJ2-1
len: 13
abundance: .
CDR3nt: TGTGCCAGCAGTCGAGAGGAGTGGGCTGAGCAGTTCTTC
CDR3aa: CASSREEWAEQFF

v_gene: TRBV5-4
d_gene: .
j_gene: TRBJ2-3
len: 13
abundance: .
CDR3nt: TGTGCCAGCAGCTTGGTGAGTGGAGATACGCAGTATTTT
CDR3aa: CASSLVSGDTQYF

v_gene: TRBV6-6
d_gene: TRBD1
j_gene: TRBJ2-1
len: 13
abundance: .
CDR3nt: TGTGCCAGCAGCCCACAGGGGCGTAATGAGCAGTTCTTC
CDR3aa: CASSPQGRNEQFF

v_gene: TRBV18
d_gene: TRBD2
j_gene: TRBJ2-4
len: 16
abundance: .
CDR3nt: TGTGCCAGCTCACCAGGATTCCGCGGGAGGAGGAACATTCAGTACTTC
CDR3aa: CASSPGFRGRRNIQYF

v_gene: TRBV10-1
d_gene: .
j_gene: TRBJ2-7
len: 15
abundance: .
CDR3nt: TGCGCCAGCAGTGATTGGCGGGGACGAGGGCACGAGCAGTACTTC
CDR3aa: CASSDWRGRGHEQYF

v_gene: TRBV5-1
d_gene: .
j_gene: TRBJ1-1
len: 16
abundance: .
CDR3nt: TGCGCCAGCAGCTTGTGGGCCCTGGGTCCGAACACTGAAGCTTTCTTT
CDR3aa: CASSLWALGPNTEAFF

v_gene: TRBV28
d_gene: TRBD1
j_gene: TRBJ1-1
len: 14
abundance: .
CDR3nt: TGTGCCAGCAGCCAGGGGGCGATGGACACTGAAGCTTTCTTT
CDR3aa: CASSQGAMDTEAFF

v_gene: TRBV21-1
d_gene: .
j_gene: TRBJ2-2
len: 16
abundance: .
CDR3nt: TGTGCCAGCAGCAAAAAAGTCGTTGTCCGCACCGGGGAGCTGTTTTTT
CDR3aa: CASSKKVVVRTGELFF

v_gene: TRBV6-6
d_gene: .
j_gene: TRBJ2-7
len: 14
abundance: .
CDR3nt: TGTGCCAGCAGTCAAGGACGGTACTCCTACGAGCAGTACTTC
CDR3aa: CASSQGRYSYEQYF

v_gene: TRBV6-1
d_gene: TRBD1
j_gene: TRBJ2-7
len: 15
abundance: .
CDR3nt: TGTGCCAGCAGGACGGGGACAGGGGCCTCCTACGAGCAGTACTTC
CDR3aa: CASRTGTGASYEQYF

v_gene: TRBV10-3
d_gene: TRBD2
j_gene: TRBJ2-1
len: 14
abundance: .
CDR3nt: TGTGCCATCAGTGTTGGGCTAGCGGACAATGAGCAGTTCTTC
CDR3aa: CAISVGLADNEQFF

v_gene: TRBV7-3
d_gene: .
j_gene: TRBJ2-3
len: 13
abundance: .
CDR3nt: TGTGCCAGCAGCTTAAATCCCGGCCTATTGAAGTATTTT
CDR3aa: CASSLNPGLLKYF

v_gene: TRBV7-3
d_gene: .
j_gene: TRBJ2-5
len: 13
abundance: .
CDR3nt: TGTGCCAGCAGCTTAAGGGTAGGGGAGACCCAGTACTTC
CDR3aa: CASSLRVGETQYF

v_gene: TRBV5-1
d_gene: TRBD1
j_gene: TRBJ2-5
len: 16
abundance: once
CDR3nt: TGCGCCAGCAGCAAAGGACAGGGGGCGTTTTATGAGACCCAGTACTTC
CDR3aa: CASSKGQGAFYETQYF

v_gene: TRBV28
d_gene: TRBD1
j_gene: TRBJ1-3
len: 11
abundance: .
CDR3nt: TGTGCCATGGGACAGGGAAACACCATATATTTT
CDR3aa: CAMGQGNTIYF

v_gene: TRBV7-9
d_gene: .
j_gene: TRBJ1-1
len: 13
abundance: few
CDR3nt: TGTGCCAGCAGCCGCAGGTTTATCGCTGAAGCTTTCTTT
CDR3aa: CASSRRFIAEAFF

v_gene: TRBV6-5
d_gene: TRBD2
j_gene: TRBJ2-7
len: 15
abundance: .
CDR3nt: TGTGCCAGCAGCCTTCTAGCGGGAGGATACTACGAGCAGTACTTC
CDR3aa: CASSLLAGGYYEQYF

v_gene: TRBV6-1
d_gene: .
j_gene: TRBJ2-5
len: 14
abundance: .
CDR3nt: TGTGCCAGCAGGGAGGGACAGCTACAAGAGACCCAGTACTTC
CDR3aa: CASREGQLQETQYF

v_gene: TRBV7-6
d_gene: .
j_gene: TRBJ2-1
len: 16
abundance: .
CDR3nt: TGTGCCAGCAGCCTCCGGTCGGGGGAATTCTACAATGAGCAGTTCTTC
CDR3aa: CASSLRSGEFYNEQFF

v_gene: TRBV25-1
d_gene: .
j_gene: TRBJ2-2
len: 15
abundance: .
CDR3nt: TGTGCCAGCAGTGAATATAGCCGTGGCGCCGGGGAGCTGTTTTTT
CDR3aa: CASSEYSRGAGELFF

v_gene: TRBV12-5
d_gene: .
j_gene: TRBJ2-1
len: 12
abundance: .
CDR3nt: TGTGCTACTTCTACCGTGGGGAATGAGCAGTTCTTC
CDR3aa: CATSTVGNEQFF

v_gene: TRBV19
d_gene: .
j_gene: TRBJ2-2
len: 17
abundance: .
CDR3nt: TGTGCCAGTAGTGCCTCAGGAAGGACTGTTGGCACCGGGGAGCTGTTTTTT
CDR3aa: CASSASGRTVGTGELFF

v_gene: TRBV2
d_gene: .
j_gene: TRBJ2-1
len: 15
abundance: .
CDR3nt: TGTGCCAGCTACAGCCAACCGCTGATCGTCAATGAGCAGTTCTTC
CDR3aa: CASYSQPLIVNEQFF

v_gene: TRBV7-8
d_gene: TRBD1
j_gene: TRBJ2-7
len: 12
abundance: .
CDR3nt: TGTGCCAGCAGCGCGCAGGGGGACGAGCAGTACTTC
CDR3aa: CASSAQGDEQYF

v_gene: TRBV7-8
d_gene: .
j_gene: TRBJ2-1
len: 15
abundance: once
CDR3nt: TGTGCCAGCGTCGGGGGACGGGGCTCCTACAATGAGCAGTTCTTC
CDR3aa: CASVGGRGSYNEQFF